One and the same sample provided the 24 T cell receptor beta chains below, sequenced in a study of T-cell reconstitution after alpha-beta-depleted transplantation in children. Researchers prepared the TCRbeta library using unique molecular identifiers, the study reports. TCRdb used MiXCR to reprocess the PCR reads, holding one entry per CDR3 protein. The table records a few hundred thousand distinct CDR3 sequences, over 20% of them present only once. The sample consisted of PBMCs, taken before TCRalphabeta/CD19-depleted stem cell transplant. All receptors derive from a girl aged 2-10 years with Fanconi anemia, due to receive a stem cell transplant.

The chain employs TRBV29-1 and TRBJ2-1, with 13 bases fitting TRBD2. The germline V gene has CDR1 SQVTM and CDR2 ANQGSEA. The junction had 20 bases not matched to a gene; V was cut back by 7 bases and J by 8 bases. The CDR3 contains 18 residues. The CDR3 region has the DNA TGCAGCGCCAGAGGACTAGCGGGAGTGCCATTACTGGGCGATGAGCAGTTCTTC. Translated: CSARGLAGVPLLGDEQFF.

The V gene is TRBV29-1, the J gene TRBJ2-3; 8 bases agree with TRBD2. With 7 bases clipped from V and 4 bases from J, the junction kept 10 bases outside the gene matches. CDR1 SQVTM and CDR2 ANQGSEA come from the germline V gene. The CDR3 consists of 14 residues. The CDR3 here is CSAFSGRGADTQYF. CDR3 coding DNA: TGCAGCGCCTTCAGCGGGAGAGGTGCAGATACGCAGTATTTT.

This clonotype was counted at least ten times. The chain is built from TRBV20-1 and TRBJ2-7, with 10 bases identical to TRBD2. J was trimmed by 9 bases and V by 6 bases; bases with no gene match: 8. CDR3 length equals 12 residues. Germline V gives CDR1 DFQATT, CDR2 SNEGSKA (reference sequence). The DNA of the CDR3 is TGCAGTGCACCTAGCGGGAGTAAAGGGCAGTACTTC. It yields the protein CSAPSGSKGQYF.

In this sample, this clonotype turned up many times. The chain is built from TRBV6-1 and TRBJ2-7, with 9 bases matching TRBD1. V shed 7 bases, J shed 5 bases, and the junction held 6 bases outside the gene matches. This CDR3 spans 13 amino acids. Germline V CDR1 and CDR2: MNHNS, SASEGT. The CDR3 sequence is CASTGTGKHEQYF. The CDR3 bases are TGTGCCAGCACCGGGACAGGGAAACACGAGCAGTACTTC.

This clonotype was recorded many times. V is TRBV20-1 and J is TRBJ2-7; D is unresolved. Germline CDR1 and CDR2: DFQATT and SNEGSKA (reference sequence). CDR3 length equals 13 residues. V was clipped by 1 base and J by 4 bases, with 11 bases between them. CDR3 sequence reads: CSARAPTPYEQYF. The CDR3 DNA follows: TGCAGTGCTAGAGCTCCTACGCCATACGAGCAGTACTTC.

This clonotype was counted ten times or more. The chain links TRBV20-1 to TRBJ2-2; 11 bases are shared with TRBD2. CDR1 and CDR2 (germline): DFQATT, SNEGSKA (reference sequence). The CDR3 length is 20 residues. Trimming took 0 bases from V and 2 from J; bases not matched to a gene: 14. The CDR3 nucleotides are TGCAGTGCTAGAGATGACTCGACTAGCGGGGACCTCTTTAACACCGGGGAGCTGTTTTTT. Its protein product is CSARDDSTSGDLFNTGELFF.

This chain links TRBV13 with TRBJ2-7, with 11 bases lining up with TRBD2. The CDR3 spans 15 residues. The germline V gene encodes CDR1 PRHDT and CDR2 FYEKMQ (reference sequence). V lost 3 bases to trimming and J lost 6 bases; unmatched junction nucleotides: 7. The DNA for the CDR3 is TGTGCCAGCAGCTTTACTAGCGGGAGTCTTGGCGAGCAGTACTTC. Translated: CASSFTSGSLGEQYF.

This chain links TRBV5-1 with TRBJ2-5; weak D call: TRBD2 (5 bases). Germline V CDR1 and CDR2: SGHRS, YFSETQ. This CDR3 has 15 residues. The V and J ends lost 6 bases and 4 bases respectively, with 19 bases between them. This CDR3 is CASNLGDYAPETQYF. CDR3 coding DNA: TGCGCCAGCAACCTAGGAGACTACGCTCCAGAGACCCAGTACTTC.

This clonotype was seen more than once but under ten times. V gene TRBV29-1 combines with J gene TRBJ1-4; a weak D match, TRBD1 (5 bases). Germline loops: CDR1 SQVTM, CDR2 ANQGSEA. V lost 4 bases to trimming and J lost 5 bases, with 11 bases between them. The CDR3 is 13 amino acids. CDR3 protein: CSVGKTGNEKLFF. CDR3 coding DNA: TGCAGCGTTGGGAAAACAGGCAATGAAAAACTGTTTTTT.

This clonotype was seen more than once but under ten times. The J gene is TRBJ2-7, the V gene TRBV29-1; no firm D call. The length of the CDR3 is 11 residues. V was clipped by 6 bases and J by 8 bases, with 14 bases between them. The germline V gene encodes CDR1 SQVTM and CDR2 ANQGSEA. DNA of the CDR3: TGCAGCGTCAGCCGCCTTGGGCAGCAGTACTTC. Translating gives CSVSRLGQQYF.

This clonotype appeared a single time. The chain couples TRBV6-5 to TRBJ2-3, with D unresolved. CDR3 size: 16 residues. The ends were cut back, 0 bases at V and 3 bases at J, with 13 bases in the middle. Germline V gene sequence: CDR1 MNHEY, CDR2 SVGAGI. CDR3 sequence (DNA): TGTGCCAGCAGTTACTCGATCGAGTCGATGACAGATACGCAGTATTTT. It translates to CASSYSIESMTDTQYF.

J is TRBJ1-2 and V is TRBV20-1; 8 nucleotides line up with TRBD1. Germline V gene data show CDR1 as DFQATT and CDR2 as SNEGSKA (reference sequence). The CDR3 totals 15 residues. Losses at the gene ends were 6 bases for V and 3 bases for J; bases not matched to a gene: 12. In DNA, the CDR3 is TGCAGTGCCAGATCGTCGGGACAGGCGGACTATGGCTACACCTTC. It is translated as CSARSSGQADYGYTF.

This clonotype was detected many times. The CDR3 loop is CASSLWDVSTRSSPGQYF. CDR3 nucleotide sequence: TGTGCCAGCAGTTTATGGGACGTTAGTACTAGAAGTAGCCCCGGGCAGTACTTC. The chain is built from TRBV28 and TRBJ2-7, with a possible D match to TRBD2 (5 bases). The CDR3 runs 18 residues. Germline CDR1 reads MDHEN; CDR2 reads SYDVKM. Trimming took 0 bases from V and 9 from J, leaving 27 bases between them.

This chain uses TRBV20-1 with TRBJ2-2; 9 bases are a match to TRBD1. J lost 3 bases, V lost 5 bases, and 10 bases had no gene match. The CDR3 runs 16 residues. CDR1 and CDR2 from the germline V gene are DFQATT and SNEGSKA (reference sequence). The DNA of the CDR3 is TGCAGTGCTCCCTCCACGGGACAGGGATACACCGGGGAGCTGTTTTTT. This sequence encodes CSAPSTGQGYTGELFF.

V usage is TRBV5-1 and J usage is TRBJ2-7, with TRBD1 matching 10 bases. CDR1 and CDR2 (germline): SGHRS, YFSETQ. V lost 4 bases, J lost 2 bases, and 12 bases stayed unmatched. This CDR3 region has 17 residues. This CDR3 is CASSHSGQGFSPYEQYF. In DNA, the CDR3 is TGCGCCAGCAGCCACTCGGGACAGGGGTTTTCCCCCTACGAGCAGTACTTC.

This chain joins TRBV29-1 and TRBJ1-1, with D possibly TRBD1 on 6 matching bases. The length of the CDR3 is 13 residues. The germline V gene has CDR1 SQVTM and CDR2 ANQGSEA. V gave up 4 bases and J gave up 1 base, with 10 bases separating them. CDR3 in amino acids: CSVGDTGNTEAFF. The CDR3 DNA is TGCAGCGTTGGGGACACCGGGAACACTGAAGCTTTCTTT.

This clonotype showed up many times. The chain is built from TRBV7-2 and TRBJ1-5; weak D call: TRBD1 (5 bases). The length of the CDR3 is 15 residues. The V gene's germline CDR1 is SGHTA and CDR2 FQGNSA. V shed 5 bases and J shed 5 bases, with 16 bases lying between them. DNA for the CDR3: TGTGCCAGCAGCCCTAGGATAGGGGAGGATCAGCCCCAGCATTTT. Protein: CASSPRIGEDQPQHF. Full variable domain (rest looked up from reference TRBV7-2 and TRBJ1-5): GAGVSQSPSNKVTEKGKDVELRCDPISGHTALYWYRQSLGQGLEFLIYFQGNSAPDKSGLPSDRFSAERTGGSVSTLTIQRTQQEDSAVYLCASSPRIGEDQPQHFGDGTRLSIL.

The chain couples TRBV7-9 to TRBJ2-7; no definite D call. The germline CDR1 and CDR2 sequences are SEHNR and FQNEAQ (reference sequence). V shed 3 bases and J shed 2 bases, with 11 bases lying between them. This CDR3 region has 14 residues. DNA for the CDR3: TGTGCCAGCAGCTTTTCTGCCCGAGCCTACGAGCAGTACTTC. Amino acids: CASSFSARAYEQYF.

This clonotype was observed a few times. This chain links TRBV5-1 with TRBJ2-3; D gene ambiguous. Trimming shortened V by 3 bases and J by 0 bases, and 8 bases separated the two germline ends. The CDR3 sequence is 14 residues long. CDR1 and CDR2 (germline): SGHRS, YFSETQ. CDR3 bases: TGCGCCAGCAGCTCTCGTACCAGCACAGATACGCAGTATTTT. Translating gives CASSSRTSTDTQYF.

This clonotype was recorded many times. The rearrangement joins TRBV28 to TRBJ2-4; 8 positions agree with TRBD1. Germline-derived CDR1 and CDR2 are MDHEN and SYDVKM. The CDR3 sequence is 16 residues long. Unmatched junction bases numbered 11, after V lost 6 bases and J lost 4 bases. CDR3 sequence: CASSPPTGAKKNIQYF. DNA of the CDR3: TGTGCCAGCAGCCCCCCGACAGGGGCCAAGAAAAACATTCAGTACTTC.

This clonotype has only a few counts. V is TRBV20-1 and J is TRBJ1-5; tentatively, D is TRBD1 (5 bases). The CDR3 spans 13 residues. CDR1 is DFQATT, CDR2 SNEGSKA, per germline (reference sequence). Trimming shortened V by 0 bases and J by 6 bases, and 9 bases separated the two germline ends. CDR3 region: CSARDQGSQPQHF. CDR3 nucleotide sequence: TGCAGTGCTAGAGATCAGGGAAGTCAGCCCCAGCATTTT.

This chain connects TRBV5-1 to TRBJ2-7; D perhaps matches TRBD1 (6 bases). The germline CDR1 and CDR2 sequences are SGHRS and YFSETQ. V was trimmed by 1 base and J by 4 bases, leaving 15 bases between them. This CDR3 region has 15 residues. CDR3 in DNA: TGCGCCAGCAGCTTGTCCCAGGGGCACCTGTACGAGCAGTACTTC. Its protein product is CASSLSQGHLYEQYF.

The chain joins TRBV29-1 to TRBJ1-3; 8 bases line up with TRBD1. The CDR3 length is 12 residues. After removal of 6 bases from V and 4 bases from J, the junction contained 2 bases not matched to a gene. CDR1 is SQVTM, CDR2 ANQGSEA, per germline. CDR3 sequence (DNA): TGCAGCGTGTGGACAGGGGGAAACACCATATATTTT. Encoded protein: CSVWTGGNTIYF.

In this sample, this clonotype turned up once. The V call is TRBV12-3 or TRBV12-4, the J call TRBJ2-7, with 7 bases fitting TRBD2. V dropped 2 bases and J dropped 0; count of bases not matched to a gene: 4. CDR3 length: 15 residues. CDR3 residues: CASSLWWEGSYEQYF. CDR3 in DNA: TGTGCCAGCAGTTTATGGTGGGAGGGCTCCTACGAGCAGTACTTC.